Shown below are 11 T cell receptor beta chains from a single sample sequenced in a study of cytomegalovirus exposure and HLA in healthy donors. PCR used 60 Vbeta primers and 13 Jbeta primers. Sequencing used immunoSEQ multiplex PCR; TCRdb keeps in-frame clones, though not all of them. In the table there are under 100,000 clones, roughly four fifths of which are singletons. The sequenced sample was PBMCs. These receptors originate from a human donor in good health.

The chain employs TRBV6-4 and TRBJ2-3; 8 positions match TRBD1. The germline V gene has CDR1 MRHNA and CDR2 SNTAGT. V lost 8 bases to trimming and J lost 1 base; unmatched junction nucleotides: 5. CDR3 length: 14 amino acids. Here the CDR3 reads CASWVRGRTDTQYF. In nucleotides, the CDR3 is TGTGCCAGCTGGGTCAGGGGGCGCACAGATACGCAGTATTTT.

The rearrangement links TRBV5-1 to TRBJ2-2; no definite D call. Germline-derived CDR1 and CDR2 are SGHRS and YFSETQ. Trimming stripped 0 bases from V and 0 bases from J, with 6 bases between. The CDR3 length is 15 residues. CDR3 coding DNA: TGCGCCAGCAGCTTGGCTACGGCGAACACCGGGGAGCTGTTTTTT. It is translated as CASSLATANTGELFF.

This chain links TRBV27 with TRBJ1-4; 7 nucleotides match TRBD1. V was pared by 5 bases and J by 2 bases, with 11 bases of the junction left unmatched. Germline loops: CDR1 MNHEY, CDR2 SMNVEV (reference sequence). The CDR3 contains 17 residues. DNA of the CDR3: TGTGCCAGCAGTGCCGGGAGGGGGCGAGTTACTAATGAAAAACTGTTTTTT. Protein: CASSAGRGRVTNEKLFF. Supplemented by reference TRBV27 and TRBJ1-4, the full variable domain reads EAQVTQNPRYLITVTGKKLTVTCSQNMNHEYMSWYRQDPGLGLRQIYYSMNVEVTDKGDVPEGYKVSRKEKRNFPLILESPSPNQTSLYFCASSAGRGRVTNEKLFFGSGTQLSVL.

The gene calls are TRBV6-5 and TRBJ1-6; D might be TRBD1 (5 bases). This CDR3 spans 13 amino acids. The V gene's germline CDR1 is MNHEY and CDR2 SVGAGI. The V and J ends lost 7 bases and 10 bases respectively, with 14 bases between them. The CDR3 here is CASKEGPGSPLHF. CDR3 bases: TGTGCCAGCAAGGAGGGGCCGGGATCACCCCTCCACTTT.

This chain uses TRBV6-6 with TRBJ1-1; D is perhaps TRBD1 (5 bases). In germline, CDR1 is MNHNY, CDR2 SVGAGI (reference sequence). Deletions cut 5 bases from V and 7 bases from J, with 11 bases between. The CDR3 has 12 residues. The CDR3 reads CASSDGGCEAFF. The CDR3 DNA sequence: TGTGCCAGCAGTGACGGGGGATGTGAAGCTTTCTTT.

The V and J genes are TRBV19 and TRBJ1-4; D call uncertain. Trimming cost V 8 bases and J 8 bases, with 15 bases left between them. Germline V lookup: CDR1 LNHDA, CDR2 SQIVND (reference sequence). This CDR3 has 13 amino acids. The CDR3 region is CASASHRQEKLFF. CDR3 sequence (DNA): TGTGCCAGTGCTAGCCATCGTCAGGAAAAACTGTTTTTT.

The rearrangement uses TRBV7-2 and TRBJ2-5; D is perhaps TRBD1 (6 bases). Trimming removed 5 bases at V and 5 bases at J, with 12 bases between. Germline CDR1 is SGHTA and CDR2 is FQGNSA. CDR3 length: 13 residues. CDR3 nucleotide sequence: TGTGCCAGCAGCACAGGGTCGTGGGAGACCCAGTACTTC. As protein: CASSTGSWETQYF. The full variable domain, completed using reference TRBV7-2 and TRBJ2-5, is GAGVSQSPSNKVTEKGKDVELRCDPISGHTALYWYRQSLGQGLEFLIYFQGNSAPDKSGLPSDRFSAERTGGSVSTLTIQRTQQEDSAVYLCASSTGSWETQYFGPGTRLLVL.

This clone came up many times. The chain has TRBV10-2 and TRBJ1-5, with unresolved D. The CDR3 runs 13 residues. Germline values: CDR1 WSHSY, CDR2 SAAADI. V dropped 2 bases and J dropped 3 bases, with 5 bases sitting between them. The CDR3 region is CASSESTNQPQHF. The DNA of the CDR3 is TGCGCCAGCAGTGAGAGCACCAATCAGCCCCAGCATTTT.

This clone was observed many times. The V and J genes are TRBV18 and TRBJ1-1, with 7 bases fitting TRBD1. Unmatched junction bases numbered 7, after V lost 4 bases and J lost 5 bases. CDR3 length: 14 amino acids. Germline-derived CDR1 and CDR2 are KGHSH and LQKENI. Here the CDR3 DNA reads TGTGCCAGCTCACAGGGACAGTCGGGGACTGAAGCTTTCTTT. Its translation is CASSQGQSGTEAFF.

A few counts support this clone. The V call is TRBV12-5, the J call TRBJ2-1; a possible D gene is TRBD2 (6 bases). CDR3 size: 17 residues. Germline values: CDR1 LGHNT, CDR2 FRNRAP. V was trimmed by 6 bases and J by 0 bases, leaving 18 bases between them. In nucleotides, the CDR3 is TGTGCTAGTGGACGCCCCGGGACTTCCAGCTCCTACAATGAGCAGTTCTTC. This translates into CASGRPGTSSSYNEQFF.

The chain links TRBV18 to TRBJ1-3, with D uncertain. V was cut by 0 bases and J by 0 bases, with 6 bases left in between. Germline CDR1 KGHSH, CDR2 LQKENI. This CDR3 has 15 amino acids. CDR3 sequence reads: CASSPPSGSGNTIYF. In DNA, the CDR3 is TGTGCCAGCTCACCACCCTCAGGCTCTGGAAACACCATATATTTT.